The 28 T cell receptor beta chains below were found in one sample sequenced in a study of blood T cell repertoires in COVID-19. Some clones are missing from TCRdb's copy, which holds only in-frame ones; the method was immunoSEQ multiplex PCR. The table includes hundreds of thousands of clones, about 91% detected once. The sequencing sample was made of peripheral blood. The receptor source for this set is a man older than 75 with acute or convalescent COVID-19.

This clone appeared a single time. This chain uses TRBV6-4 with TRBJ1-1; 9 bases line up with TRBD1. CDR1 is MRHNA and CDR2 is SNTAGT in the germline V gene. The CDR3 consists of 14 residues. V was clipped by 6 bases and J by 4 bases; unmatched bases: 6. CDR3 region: CASRTDRGTTEAFF. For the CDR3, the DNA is TGTGCCAGCAGAACTGACAGGGGGACCACTGAAGCTTTCTTT.

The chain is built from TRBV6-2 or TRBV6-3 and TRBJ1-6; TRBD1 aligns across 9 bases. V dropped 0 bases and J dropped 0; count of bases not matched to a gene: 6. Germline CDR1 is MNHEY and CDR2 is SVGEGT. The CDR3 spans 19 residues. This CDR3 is CASSYSRDRASSYNSPLHF. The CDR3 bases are TGTGCCAGCAGTTACTCCCGGGACAGGGCGAGCTCCTATAATTCACCCCTCCACTTT.

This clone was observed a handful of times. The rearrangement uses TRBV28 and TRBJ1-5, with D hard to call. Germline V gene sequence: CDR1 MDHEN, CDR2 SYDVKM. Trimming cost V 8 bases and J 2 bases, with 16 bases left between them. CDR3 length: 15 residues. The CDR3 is CASRHTGTRNQPQHF. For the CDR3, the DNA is TGTGCCAGCCGCCATACGGGAACTCGCAATCAGCCCCAGCATTTT.

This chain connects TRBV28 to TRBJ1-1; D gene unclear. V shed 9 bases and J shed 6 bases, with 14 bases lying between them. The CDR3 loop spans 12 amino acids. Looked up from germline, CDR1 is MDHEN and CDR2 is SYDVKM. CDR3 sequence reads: CASWEFGAEAFF. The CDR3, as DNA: TGTGCCAGTTGGGAGTTCGGCGCTGAAGCTTTCTTT.

In DNA, the CDR3 is TGTGCCAGCAGCTCGGGGGGCGCCGAGCAGTACTTC. This gives the protein CASSSGGAEQYF. V is TRBV7-9 and J is TRBJ2-7, with a weak D call TRBD2 (7 bases). V was clipped by 4 bases and J by 6 bases, with 10 bases between them. Germline V gene lookup returns CDR1 SEHNR and CDR2 FQNEAQ (reference sequence). CDR3 length equals 12 residues. The full variable domain, its missing parts supplied by reference TRBV7-9 and TRBJ2-7, is DTGVSQNPRHKITKRGQNVTFRCDPISEHNRLYWYRQTLGQGPEFLTYFQNEAQLEKSRLLSDRFSAERPKGSFSTLEIQRTEQGDSAMYLCASSSGGAEQYFGPGTRLTVT.

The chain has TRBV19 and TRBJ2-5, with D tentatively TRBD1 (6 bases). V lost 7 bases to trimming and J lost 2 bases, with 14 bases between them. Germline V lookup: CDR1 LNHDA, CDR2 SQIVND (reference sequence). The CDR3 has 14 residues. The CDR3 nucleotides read TGTGCCAGTAAATCAGGGGATTATCAAGAGACCCAGTACTTC. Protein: CASKSGDYQETQYF.

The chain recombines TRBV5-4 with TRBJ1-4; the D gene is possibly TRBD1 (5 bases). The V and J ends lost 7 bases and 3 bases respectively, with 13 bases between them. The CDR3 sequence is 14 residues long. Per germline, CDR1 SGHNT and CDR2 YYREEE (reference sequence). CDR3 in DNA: TGTGCCAGCGGGCCGGACACCTCTAATGAAAAACTGTTTTTT. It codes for CASGPDTSNEKLFF.

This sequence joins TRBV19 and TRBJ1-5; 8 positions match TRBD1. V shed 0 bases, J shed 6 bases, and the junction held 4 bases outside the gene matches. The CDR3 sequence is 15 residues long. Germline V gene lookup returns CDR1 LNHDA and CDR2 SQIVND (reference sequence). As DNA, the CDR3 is TGTGCCAGTAGTATAGATCGACAGGGGCGTCAGCCCCAGCATTTT. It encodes CASSIDRQGRQPQHF.

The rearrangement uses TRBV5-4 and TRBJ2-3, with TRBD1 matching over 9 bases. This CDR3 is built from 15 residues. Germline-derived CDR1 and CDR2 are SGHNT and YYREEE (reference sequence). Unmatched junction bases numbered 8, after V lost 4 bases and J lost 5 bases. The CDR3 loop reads CASSTNRGRGDTQYF. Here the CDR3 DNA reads TGTGCCAGCAGCACGAACAGGGGGCGAGGAGATACGCAGTATTTT. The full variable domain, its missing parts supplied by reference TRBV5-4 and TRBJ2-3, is ETGVTQSPTHLIKTRGQQVTLRCSSQSGHNTVSWYQQALGQGPQFIFQYYREEENGRGNFPPRFSGLQFPNYSSELNVNALELDDSALYLCASSTNRGRGDTQYFGPGTRLTVL.

DNA of the CDR3: TGTGCCAGCAGTGAGCCCAGATATGGCTACACCTTC. As protein: CASSEPRYGYTF. V usage is TRBV2 and J usage is TRBJ1-2; no reliable D call. Between the trimmed V and J ends, which lost 3 bases and 5 bases, there was a span of 7 bases. CDR3 length: 12 amino acids. Germline CDR1 SNHLY, CDR2 FYNNEI.

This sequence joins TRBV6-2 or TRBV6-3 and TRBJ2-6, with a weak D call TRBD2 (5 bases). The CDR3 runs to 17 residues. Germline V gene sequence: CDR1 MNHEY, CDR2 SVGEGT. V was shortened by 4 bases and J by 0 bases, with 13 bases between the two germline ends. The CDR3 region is CASSFLAGDSGANVLTF. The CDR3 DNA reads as TGTGCCAGCAGTTTCCTAGCCGGGGACTCTGGGGCCAACGTCCTGACTTTC.

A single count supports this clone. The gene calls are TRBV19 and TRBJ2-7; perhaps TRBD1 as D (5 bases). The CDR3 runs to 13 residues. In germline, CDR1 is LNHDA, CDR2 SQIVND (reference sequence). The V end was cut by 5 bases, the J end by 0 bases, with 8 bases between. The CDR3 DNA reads TGTGCCAGTAGTCAAAGGGGCTCCTACGAGCAGTACTTC. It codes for CASSQRGSYEQYF.

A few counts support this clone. Here the CDR3 DNA reads TGTGCCAGCAGCTCGAGCACTCCGGGTGACAATGAGCAGTTCTTC. This gives the protein CASSSSTPGDNEQFF. The chain joins TRBV11-1 to TRBJ2-1; D gene ambiguous. This CDR3 contains 15 residues. Between the trimmed V and J ends, which lost 4 bases and 5 bases, there was a span of 15 bases. Germline CDR1 and CDR2: SGHAT and FQDESV (reference sequence).

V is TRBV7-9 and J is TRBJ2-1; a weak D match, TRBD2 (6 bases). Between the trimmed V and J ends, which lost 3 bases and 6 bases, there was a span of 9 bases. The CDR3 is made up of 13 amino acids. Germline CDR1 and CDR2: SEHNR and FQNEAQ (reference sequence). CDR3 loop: CASSFTGSNEQFF. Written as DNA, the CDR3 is TGTGCCAGCAGCTTCACCGGGAGCAATGAGCAGTTCTTC.

CDR3 nucleotides: TGTGCCAGCAGCCCCATTTCCTATGGCTACACCTTC. Translated: CASSPISYGYTF. The genes are TRBV6-6 and TRBJ1-2; unclear D gene. Germline V gives CDR1 MNHNY, CDR2 SVGAGI (reference sequence). V was clipped by 6 bases and J by 4 bases, with 9 bases between them. The CDR3 is made up of 12 amino acids.

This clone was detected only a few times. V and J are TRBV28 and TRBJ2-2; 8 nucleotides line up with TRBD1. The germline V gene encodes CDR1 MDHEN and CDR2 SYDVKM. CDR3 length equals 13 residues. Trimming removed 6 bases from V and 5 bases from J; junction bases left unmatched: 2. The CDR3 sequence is CASRTGGTGELFF. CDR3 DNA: TGTGCCAGCAGAACAGGGGGGACCGGGGAGCTGTTTTTT. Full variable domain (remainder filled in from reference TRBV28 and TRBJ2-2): DVKVTQSSRYLVKRTGEKVFLECVQDMDHENMFWYRQDPGLGLRLIYFSYDVKMKEKGDIPEGYSVSREKKERFSLILESASTNQTSMYLCASRTGGTGELFFGEGSRLTVL.

Written as DNA, the CDR3 is TGTGCCAGCGCCCGGGGACAGGGCAGGGATACGCAGTATTTT. Its translation: CASARGQGRDTQYF. V is TRBV6-5 and J is TRBJ2-3; 9 nucleotides align to TRBD1. Germline V gene data show CDR1 as MNHEY and CDR2 as SVGAGI. This CDR3 contains 14 residues. V was pared by 8 bases and J by 6 bases, with 9 bases of the junction left unmatched.

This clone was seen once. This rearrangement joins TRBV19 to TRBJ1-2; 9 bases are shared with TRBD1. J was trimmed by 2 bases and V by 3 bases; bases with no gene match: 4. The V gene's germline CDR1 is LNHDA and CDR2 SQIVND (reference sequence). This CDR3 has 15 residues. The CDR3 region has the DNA TGTGCCAGTAGTATCCACAGGGGGCTAAACTATGGCTACACCTTC. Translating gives CASSIHRGLNYGYTF.

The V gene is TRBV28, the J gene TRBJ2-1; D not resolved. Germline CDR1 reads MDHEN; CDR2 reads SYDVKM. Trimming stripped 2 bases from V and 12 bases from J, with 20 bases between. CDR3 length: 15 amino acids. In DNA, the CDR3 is TGTGCCAGCAGTTTAGGGTCCGTCTCCGGGTTCGGGCAGTTCTTC. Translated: CASSLGSVSGFGQFF.

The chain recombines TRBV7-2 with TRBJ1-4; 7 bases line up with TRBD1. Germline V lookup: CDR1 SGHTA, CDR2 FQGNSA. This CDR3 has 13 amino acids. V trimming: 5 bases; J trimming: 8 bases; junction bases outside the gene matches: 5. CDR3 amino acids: CASSRGTEEKLFF. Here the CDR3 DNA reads TGTGCCAGCAGCCGTGGGACAGAAGAAAAACTGTTTTTT.

This chain's CDR3 is CAISARTGANEQFF. The CDR3 bases are TGTGCCATCAGTGCCCGGACAGGGGCCAATGAGCAGTTCTTC. J is TRBJ2-1 and V is TRBV10-3, with TRBD1 matching over 9 bases. V lost 4 bases to trimming and J lost 6 bases; unmatched junction nucleotides: 4. The CDR3 runs 14 residues. The germline CDR1 and CDR2 sequences are ENHRY and SYGVKD.

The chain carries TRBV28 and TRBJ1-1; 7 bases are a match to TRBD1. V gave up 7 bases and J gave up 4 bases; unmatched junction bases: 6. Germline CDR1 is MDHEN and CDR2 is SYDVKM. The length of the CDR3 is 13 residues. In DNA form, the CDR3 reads TGTGCCAGCATCAAGGGGGCAGTCACTGAAGCTTTCTTT. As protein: CASIKGAVTEAFF.

Here the CDR3 DNA reads TGTGCCAGCAGCCACAGGGGGACTAATGAAAAACTGTTTTTT. Its protein is CASSHRGTNEKLFF. V usage is TRBV7-9 and J usage is TRBJ1-4, with 8 bases fitting TRBD1. CDR1 is SEHNR, CDR2 FQNEAQ, per germline (reference sequence). After removal of 5 bases from V and 2 bases from J, the junction contained 1 base not matched to a gene. CDR3 length: 14 residues.

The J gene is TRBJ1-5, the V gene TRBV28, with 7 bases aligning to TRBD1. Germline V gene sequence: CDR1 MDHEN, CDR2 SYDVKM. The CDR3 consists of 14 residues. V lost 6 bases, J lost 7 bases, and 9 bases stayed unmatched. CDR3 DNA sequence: TGTGCCAGCAGCCATGACAGGGTGGAACAGCCCCAGCATTTT. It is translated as CASSHDRVEQPQHF.

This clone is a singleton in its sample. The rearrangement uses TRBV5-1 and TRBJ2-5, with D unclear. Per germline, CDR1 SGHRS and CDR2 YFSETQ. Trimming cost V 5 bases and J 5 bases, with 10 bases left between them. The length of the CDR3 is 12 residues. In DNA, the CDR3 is TGCGCCAGCAGTCCCGTCGAGGAGACCCAGTACTTC. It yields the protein CASSPVEETQYF.

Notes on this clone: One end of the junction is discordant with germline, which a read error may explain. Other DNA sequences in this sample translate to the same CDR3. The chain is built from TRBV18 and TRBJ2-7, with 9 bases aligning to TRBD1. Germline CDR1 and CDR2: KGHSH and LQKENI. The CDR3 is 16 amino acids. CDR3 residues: CASSPQEDRGRNEQYF. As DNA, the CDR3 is TGTGCTAGCTCACCACAAGAGGACAGGGGCAGGAACGAGCAGTACTTC.

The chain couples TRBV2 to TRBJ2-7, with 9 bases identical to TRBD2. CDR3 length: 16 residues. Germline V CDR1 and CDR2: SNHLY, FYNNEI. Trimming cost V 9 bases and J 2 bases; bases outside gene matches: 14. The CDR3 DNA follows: TGTGCCAGTACGGAACGGAGCGGGAGGCTCCCCTACGAGCAGTACTTC. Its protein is CASTERSGRLPYEQYF.

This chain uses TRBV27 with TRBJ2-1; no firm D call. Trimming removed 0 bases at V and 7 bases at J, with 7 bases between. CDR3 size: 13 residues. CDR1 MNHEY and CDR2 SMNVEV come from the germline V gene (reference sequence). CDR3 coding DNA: TGTGCCAGCAGTTTATCGAGCCGAAATGAGCAGTTCTTC. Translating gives CASSLSSRNEQFF.